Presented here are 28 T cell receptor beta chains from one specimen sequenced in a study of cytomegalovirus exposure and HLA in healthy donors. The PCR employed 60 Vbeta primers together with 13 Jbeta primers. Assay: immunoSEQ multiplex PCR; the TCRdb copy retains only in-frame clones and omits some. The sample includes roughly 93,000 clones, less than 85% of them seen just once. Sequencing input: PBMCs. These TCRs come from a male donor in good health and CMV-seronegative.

CDR3 residues: CASSDRQFNTGELFF. In nucleotides, the CDR3 is TGTGCCAGCAGTGATAGACAGTTCAACACCGGGGAGCTGTTTTTT. The chain carries TRBV25-1 and TRBJ2-2; TRBD1 might be the D (5 bases). The V gene's germline CDR1 is MGHDK and CDR2 SYGVNS. Between the trimmed V and J ends, which lost 3 bases and 2 bases, there was a span of 10 bases. The CDR3 spans 15 residues.

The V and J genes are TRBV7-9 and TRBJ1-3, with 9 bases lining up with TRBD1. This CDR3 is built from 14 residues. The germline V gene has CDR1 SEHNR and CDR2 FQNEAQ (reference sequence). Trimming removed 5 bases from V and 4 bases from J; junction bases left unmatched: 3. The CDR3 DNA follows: TGTGCCAGCAGCCCCGGGACAGGGGGAAACACCATATATTTT. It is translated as CASSPGTGGNTIYF.

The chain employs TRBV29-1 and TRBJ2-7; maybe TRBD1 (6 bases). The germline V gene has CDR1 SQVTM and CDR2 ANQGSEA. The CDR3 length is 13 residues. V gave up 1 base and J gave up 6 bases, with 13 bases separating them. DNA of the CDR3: TGCAGCGTTGAAGCGAGGACAGCCTCCGAGCAGTACTTC. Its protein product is CSVEARTASEQYF.

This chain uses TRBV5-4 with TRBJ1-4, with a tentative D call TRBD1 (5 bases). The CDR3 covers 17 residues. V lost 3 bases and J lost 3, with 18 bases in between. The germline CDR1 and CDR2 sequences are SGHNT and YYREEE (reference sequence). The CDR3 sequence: CASSSRTSSVANEKLFF. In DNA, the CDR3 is TGTGCCAGCAGCTCGAGGACATCTAGTGTGGCTAATGAAAAACTGTTTTTT.

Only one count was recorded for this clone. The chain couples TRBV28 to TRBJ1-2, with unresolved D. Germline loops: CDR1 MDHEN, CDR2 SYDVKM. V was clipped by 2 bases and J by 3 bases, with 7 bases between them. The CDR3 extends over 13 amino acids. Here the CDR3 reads CASSLEQHYGYTF. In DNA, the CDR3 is TGTGCCAGCAGTTTAGAACAACACTATGGCTACACCTTC.

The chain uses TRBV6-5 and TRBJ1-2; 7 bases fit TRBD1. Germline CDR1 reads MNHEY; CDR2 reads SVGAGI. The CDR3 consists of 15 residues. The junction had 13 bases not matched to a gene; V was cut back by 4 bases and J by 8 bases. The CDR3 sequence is CASSFRQGDLTGYTF. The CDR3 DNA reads TGTGCCAGCAGTTTTCGACAGGGAGACTTGACGGGCTACACCTTC.

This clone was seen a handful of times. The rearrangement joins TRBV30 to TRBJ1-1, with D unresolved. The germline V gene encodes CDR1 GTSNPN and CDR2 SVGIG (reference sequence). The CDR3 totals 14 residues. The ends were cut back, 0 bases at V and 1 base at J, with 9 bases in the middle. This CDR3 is CAWSVLPGNTEAFF. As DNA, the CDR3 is TGTGCCTGGAGTGTACTTCCCGGGAACACTGAAGCTTTCTTT.

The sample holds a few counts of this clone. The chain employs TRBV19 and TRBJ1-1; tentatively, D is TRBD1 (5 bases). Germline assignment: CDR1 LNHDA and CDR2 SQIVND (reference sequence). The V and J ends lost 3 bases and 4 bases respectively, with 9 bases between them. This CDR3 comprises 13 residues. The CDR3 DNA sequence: TGTGCCAGTAGTATTTACGGGGGCACTGAAGCTTTCTTT. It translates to CASSIYGGTEAFF.

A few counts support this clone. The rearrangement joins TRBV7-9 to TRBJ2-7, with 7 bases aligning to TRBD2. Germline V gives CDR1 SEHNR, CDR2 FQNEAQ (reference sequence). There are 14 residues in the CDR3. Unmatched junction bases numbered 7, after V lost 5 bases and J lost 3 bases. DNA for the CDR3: TGTGCCAGCAGCCTTATAGGGAGGGTCTACGAGCAGTACTTC. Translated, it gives CASSLIGRVYEQYF.

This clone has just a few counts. The CDR3: CASSFGLAGGEQYF. The CDR3 DNA reads TGTGCCAGCAGCTTCGGACTAGCGGGAGGTGAGCAGTACTTC. The chain recombines TRBV7-2 with TRBJ2-7; 14 nucleotides line up with TRBD2. In germline, CDR1 is SGHTA, CDR2 FQGNSA. The CDR3 loop spans 14 amino acids. Losses at the gene ends were 3 bases for V and 7 bases for J; bases not matched to a gene: 2.

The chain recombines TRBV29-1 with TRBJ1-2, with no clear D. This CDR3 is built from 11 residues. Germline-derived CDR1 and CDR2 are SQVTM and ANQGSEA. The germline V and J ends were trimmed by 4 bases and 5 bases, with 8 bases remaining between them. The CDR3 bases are TGCAGCGTTGGCTCCGGGTATGGCTACACCTTC. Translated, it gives CSVGSGYGYTF.

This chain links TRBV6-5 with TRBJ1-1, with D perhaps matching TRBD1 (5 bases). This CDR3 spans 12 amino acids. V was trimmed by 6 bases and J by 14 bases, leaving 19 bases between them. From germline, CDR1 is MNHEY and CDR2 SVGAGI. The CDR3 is CASSDPRGTAFF. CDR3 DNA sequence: TGTGCCAGCAGCGATCCCCGGGGGACGGCGTTCTTT.

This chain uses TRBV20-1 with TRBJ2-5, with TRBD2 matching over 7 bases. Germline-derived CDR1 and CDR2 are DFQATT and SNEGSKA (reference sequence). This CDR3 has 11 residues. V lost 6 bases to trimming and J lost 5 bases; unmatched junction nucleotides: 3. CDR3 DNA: TGCAGTGCCCGGGACTACGAGACCCAGTACTTC. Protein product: CSARDYETQYF.

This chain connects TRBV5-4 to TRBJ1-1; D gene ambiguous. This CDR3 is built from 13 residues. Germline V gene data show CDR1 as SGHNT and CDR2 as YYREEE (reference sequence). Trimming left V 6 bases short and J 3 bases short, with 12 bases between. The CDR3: CASTKTGDTEAFF. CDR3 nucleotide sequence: TGTGCCAGCACCAAGACCGGGGACACTGAAGCTTTCTTT.

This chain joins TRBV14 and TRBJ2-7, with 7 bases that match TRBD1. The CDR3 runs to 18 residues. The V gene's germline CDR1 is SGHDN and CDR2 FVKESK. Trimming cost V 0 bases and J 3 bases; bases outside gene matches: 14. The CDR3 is CASSQDPLPTGIIYEQYF. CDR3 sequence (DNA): TGTGCCAGCAGCCAAGATCCCTTGCCGACAGGGATAATCTACGAGCAGTACTTC.

The CDR3 coding sequence is TGCGCCAGCAGCCAAGATGGGGGGAACTCCTACGAGCAGTACTTC. Protein product: CASSQDGGNSYEQYF. The chain carries TRBV4-3 and TRBJ2-5, with a tentative D call TRBD2 (6 bases). TRBJ2-7 matches the DNA end more closely, so the J call is doubtful. Germline CDR1 is LGHNA and CDR2 is YSLEER. The CDR3 is 15 residues long.

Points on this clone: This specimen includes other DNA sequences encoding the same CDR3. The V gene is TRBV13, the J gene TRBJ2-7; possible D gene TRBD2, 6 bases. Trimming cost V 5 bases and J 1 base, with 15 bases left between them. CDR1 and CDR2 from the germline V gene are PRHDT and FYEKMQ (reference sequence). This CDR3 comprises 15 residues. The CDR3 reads CASSPTGTGSYEQYF. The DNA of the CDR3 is TGTGCCAGCAGCCCAACCGGGACTGGGTCCTACGAGCAGTACTTC.

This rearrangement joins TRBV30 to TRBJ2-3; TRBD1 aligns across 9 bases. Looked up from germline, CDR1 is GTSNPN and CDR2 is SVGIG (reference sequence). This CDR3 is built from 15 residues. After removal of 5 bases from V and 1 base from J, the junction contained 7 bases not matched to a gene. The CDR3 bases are TGTGCCTGGGGGAACAGGGGGCAGGGCACAGATACGCAGTATTTT. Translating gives CAWGNRGQGTDTQYF.

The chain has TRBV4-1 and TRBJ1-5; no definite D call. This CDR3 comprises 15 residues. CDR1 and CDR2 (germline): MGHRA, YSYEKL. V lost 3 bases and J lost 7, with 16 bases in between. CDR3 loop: CASSQAVGFEQPQHF. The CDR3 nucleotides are TGCGCCAGCAGCCAGGCCGTCGGGTTTGAGCAGCCCCAGCATTTT.

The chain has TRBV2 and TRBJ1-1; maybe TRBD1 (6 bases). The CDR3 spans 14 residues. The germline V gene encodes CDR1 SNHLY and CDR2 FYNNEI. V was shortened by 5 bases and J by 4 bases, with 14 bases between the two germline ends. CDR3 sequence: CASSPTGFGTEAFF. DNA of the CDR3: TGTGCCAGCAGTCCTACAGGGTTCGGCACTGAAGCTTTCTTT.

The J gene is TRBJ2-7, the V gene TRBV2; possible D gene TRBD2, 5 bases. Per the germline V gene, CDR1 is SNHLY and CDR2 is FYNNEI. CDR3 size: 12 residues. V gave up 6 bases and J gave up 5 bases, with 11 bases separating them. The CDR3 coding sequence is TGTGCCAGCAGCGGGAATTCAAACGAGCAGTACTTC. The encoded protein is CASSGNSNEQYF. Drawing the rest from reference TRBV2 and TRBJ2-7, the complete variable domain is EPEVTQTPSHQVTQMGQEVILRCVPISNHLYFYWYRQILGQKVEFLVSFYNNEISEKSEIFDDQFSVERPDGSNFTLKIRSTKLEDSAMYFCASSGNSNEQYFGPGTRLTVT.

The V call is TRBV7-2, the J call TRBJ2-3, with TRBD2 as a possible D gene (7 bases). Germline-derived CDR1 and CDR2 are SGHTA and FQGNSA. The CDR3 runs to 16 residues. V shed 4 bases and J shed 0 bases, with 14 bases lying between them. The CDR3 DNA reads TGTGCCAGCAGCTCCCAGGGAGGGGGTAGCACAGATACGCAGTATTTT. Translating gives CASSSQGGGSTDTQYF.

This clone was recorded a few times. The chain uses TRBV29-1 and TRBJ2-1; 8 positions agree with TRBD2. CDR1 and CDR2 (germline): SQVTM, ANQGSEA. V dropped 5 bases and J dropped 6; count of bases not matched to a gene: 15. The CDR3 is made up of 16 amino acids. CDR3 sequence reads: CSVSALEREFFNEQFF. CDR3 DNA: TGCAGCGTTAGCGCCCTCGAGCGGGAGTTTTTCAATGAGCAGTTCTTC.

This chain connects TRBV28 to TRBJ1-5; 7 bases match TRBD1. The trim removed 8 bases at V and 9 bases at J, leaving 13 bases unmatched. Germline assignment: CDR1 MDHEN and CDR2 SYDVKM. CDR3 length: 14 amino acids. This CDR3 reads CASQTGQPGGPQHF. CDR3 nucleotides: TGTGCCAGCCAGACCGGACAGCCAGGGGGGCCCCAGCATTTT.

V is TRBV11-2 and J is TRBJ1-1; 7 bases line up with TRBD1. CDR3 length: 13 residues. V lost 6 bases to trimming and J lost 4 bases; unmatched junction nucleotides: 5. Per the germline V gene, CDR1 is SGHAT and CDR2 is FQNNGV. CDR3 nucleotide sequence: TGTGCCAGCAGGAGACAGGGTACCACTGAAGCTTTCTTT. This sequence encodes CASRRQGTTEAFF.

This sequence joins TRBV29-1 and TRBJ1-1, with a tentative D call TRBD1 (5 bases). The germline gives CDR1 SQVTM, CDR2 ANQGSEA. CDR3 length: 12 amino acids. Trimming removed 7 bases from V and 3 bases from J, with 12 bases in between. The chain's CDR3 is CSGREIYTEAFF. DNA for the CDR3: TGCAGCGGCAGGGAAATTTACACTGAAGCTTTCTTT.

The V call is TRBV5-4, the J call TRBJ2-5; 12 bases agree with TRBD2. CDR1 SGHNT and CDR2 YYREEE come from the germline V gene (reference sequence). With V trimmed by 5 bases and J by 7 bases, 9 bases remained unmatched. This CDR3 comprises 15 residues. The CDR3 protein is CASSRLAGEVGTQYF. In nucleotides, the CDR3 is TGTGCCAGCAGTCGACTAGCGGGAGAGGTAGGGACCCAGTACTTC.

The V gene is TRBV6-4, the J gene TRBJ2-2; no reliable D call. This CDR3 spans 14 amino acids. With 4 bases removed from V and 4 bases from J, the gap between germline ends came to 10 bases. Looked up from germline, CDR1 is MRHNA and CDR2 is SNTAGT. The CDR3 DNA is TGTGCCAGCAGTGTAAGGTGGAGCACCGGGGAGCTGTTTTTT. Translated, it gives CASSVRWSTGELFF.